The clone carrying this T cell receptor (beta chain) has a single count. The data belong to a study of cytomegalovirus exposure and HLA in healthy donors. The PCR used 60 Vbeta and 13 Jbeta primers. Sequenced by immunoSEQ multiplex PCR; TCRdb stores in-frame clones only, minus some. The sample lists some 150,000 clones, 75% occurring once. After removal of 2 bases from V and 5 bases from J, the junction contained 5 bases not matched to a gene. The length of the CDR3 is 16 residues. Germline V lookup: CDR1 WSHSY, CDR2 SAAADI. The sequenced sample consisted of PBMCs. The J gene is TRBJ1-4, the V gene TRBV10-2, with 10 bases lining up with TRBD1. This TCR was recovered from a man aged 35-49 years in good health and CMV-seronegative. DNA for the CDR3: TGCGCCAGCAGTGAGCCCCCGGGACAGGGGAATGAAAAACTGTTTTTT. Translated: CASSEPPGQGNEKLFF.